This TCR beta chain was documented in a study of blood T cells in healthy people across ages. Study outcomes and limitations: Whereas aged donors had fewer naive CD4+ cells, long-lived donors had more of them and higher diversity.

In the case of this clonotype: The target antigen is unknown. The junction differs from germline at one of its ends, possibly a read error.

This CDR3 has 14 amino acids. Germline lookup yields CDR1 SGDLS and CDR2 YYNGEE. The authors ran a second PCR of about 6 to 11 cycles using a sample-barcoded 5' primer and a J-beta primer mix. A single record per CDR3 protein comes from TCRdb applying MiXCR to the 5' RACE reads. Of about 1 million distinct CDR3 sequences listed, less than 25% are singletons. These sequences were also reported in another study, on T cells of mothers and their children.

The rearrangement links TRBV9 to TRBJ2-3; either TRBD1 or TRBD2 may fit D (5 bases each). Sample: blood. The sequence derives from a girl aged 2-10 years in good health. This CDR3 is CASSGRSSTGTQYF. The CDR3 region has the DNA TGTGCCAGCAGCGGGAGGTCGAGCACAGGTACGCAGTATTTT.